These 19 T cell receptor beta chains came from one sample sequenced in a study of molecular identifiers for immune sequencing clone quantification. TCRdb processed the PCR reads anew with MiXCR; each CDR3 protein has one entry. The table lists roughly 320,000 distinct CDR3 sequences, roughly 24% of them singletons. Sequenced material: naive CD8+ T cells from blood, with Jurkat cell RNA spiked in. The subset was: FACS-sorted CD8+CD4-CCR7+CD45RA+ naive T cells. Source of these receptors: a human donor in good health. Some libraries in this study had Jurkat cell RNA spiked in.

This clonotype was found once. V and J are TRBV4-1 and TRBJ1-4; D remains ambiguous. Germline CDR1 and CDR2: MGHRA and YSYEKL. V was clipped by 0 bases and J by 5 bases, with 16 bases between them. CDR3 size: 17 residues. CDR3 DNA: TGCGCCAGCAGCCAAGATCTCCGAGTTCTGTTAAATGAAAAACTGTTTTTT. Protein sequence: CASSQDLRVLLNEKLFF.

This clonotype came up many times. The CDR3 reads CASSQDGLAGGLSGEQYF. DNA for the CDR3: TGTGCCAGCAGCCAAGACGGCCTAGCGGGAGGGCTGAGTGGTGAGCAGTACTTC. The chain joins TRBV4-2 to TRBJ2-7; 12 bases match TRBD2. V shed 0 bases, J shed 7 bases, and the junction held 13 bases outside the gene matches. The CDR3 covers 18 residues. The V gene's germline CDR1 is LGHNA and CDR2 YNFKEQ.

This clonotype was seen many times. V is TRBV12-3 or TRBV12-4 and J is TRBJ2-5; D might be TRBD1 (6 bases). Between the trimmed V and J ends, which lost 9 bases and 2 bases, there was a span of 13 bases. This CDR3 region has 13 residues. The CDR3 loop is CASKDRAQETQYF. CDR3 DNA sequence: TGTGCCAGTAAGGACAGAGCTCAAGAGACCCAGTACTTC.

This clonotype was found a few times. This rearrangement joins TRBV29-1 to TRBJ2-7; D possibly uses TRBD1 or TRBD2 (7 bases each). This CDR3 is built from 13 residues. V was cut by 1 base and J by 5 bases, with 12 bases left in between. CDR1 and CDR2 from the germline V gene are SQVTM and ANQGSEA. In DNA, the CDR3 is TGCAGCGTTGAAGGGCAGGGGGGGAACGAGCAGTACTTC. This codes for CSVEGQGGNEQYF.

This chain links TRBV14 with TRBJ2-6; tentatively, D is TRBD1 (5 bases). Germline assignment: CDR1 SGHDN and CDR2 FVKESK. The CDR3 extends over 15 amino acids. The ends were cut back, 4 bases at V and 4 bases at J, with 11 bases in the middle. The CDR3 sequence is CASSPGRAGANVLTF. CDR3 in DNA: TGTGCCAGCAGCCCAGGCAGGGCCGGGGCCAACGTCCTGACTTTC.

This clonotype was seen a few times. This rearrangement joins TRBV19 to TRBJ2-7; no reliable D call. CDR3 length equals 14 residues. The germline gives CDR1 LNHDA, CDR2 SQIVND (reference sequence). V was shortened by 3 bases and J by 0 bases, with 9 bases between the two germline ends. CDR3 protein: CASSMSVNSYEQYF. In nucleotides, the CDR3 is TGTGCCAGTAGTATGAGCGTCAACTCCTACGAGCAGTACTTC. The whole variable domain, filled in from reference TRBV19 and TRBJ2-7, reads DGGITQSPKYLFRKEGQNVTLSCEQNLNHDAMYWYRQDPGQGLRLIYYSQIVNDFQKGDIAEGYSVSREKKESFPLTVTSAQKNPTAFYLCASSMSVNSYEQYFGPGTRLTVT.

This clonotype was seen more than once but under ten times. The chain links TRBV16 to TRBJ2-7; D is undetermined. Per the germline V gene, CDR1 is KGHSY and CDR2 is FQNENV. The ends were cut back, 4 bases at V and 7 bases at J, with 17 bases in the middle. The length of the CDR3 is 14 residues. The CDR3 region is CASSLNLDRKEQYF. The CDR3 DNA follows: TGTGCCAGCAGCCTCAACCTGGACCGTAAGGAGCAGTACTTC.

The rearrangement joins TRBV2 to TRBJ1-5; D ambiguous. This CDR3 contains 17 residues. The germline CDR1 and CDR2 sequences are SNHLY and FYNNEI. V was trimmed by 5 bases and J by 0 bases, leaving 17 bases between them. The CDR3 nucleotides are TGTGCCAGCAGTCAACTTTTCGCCGTGGATAGCAATCAGCCCCAGCATTTT. It translates to CASSQLFAVDSNQPQHF.

This clonotype has a handful of counts. The V gene is TRBV2, the J gene TRBJ1-1; D may be TRBD1 (5 bases). The CDR3 has 14 residues. V was trimmed by 3 bases and J by 6 bases, leaving 14 bases between them. Germline-derived CDR1 and CDR2 are SNHLY and FYNNEI. The CDR3: CASSDPGLRAEAFF. The CDR3 nucleotides are TGTGCCAGCAGTGACCCAGGGCTCCGGGCTGAAGCTTTCTTT.

V and J are TRBV12-5 and TRBJ2-7; a weak D match, TRBD2 (6 bases). Trimming removed 6 bases from V and 6 bases from J, with 12 bases in between. CDR1 is LGHNT and CDR2 is FRNRAP in the germline V gene. There are 12 residues in the CDR3. The CDR3 region is CASGWREGEQYF. The CDR3 bases are TGTGCTAGTGGATGGCGGGAAGGCGAGCAGTACTTC.

As concerns this clonotype: Lacking the conserved final phenylalanine or tryptophan, this CDR3 likely reflects a read error. V is TRBV30 and J is TRBJ2-7; unclear D gene. V lost 4 bases and J lost 6, with 19 bases in between. The germline V gene encodes CDR1 GTSNPN and CDR2 SVGIG (reference sequence). This CDR3 spans 14 amino acids. The DNA for the CDR3 is TGTGCCTGGATCGCTGGGTCCGGATACTCCGAGCAGTACTAC. Translated, it gives CAWIAGSGYSEQYY.

Remarks on this clonotype: A single base separates this from a much larger clone, so it may be a read error. V usage is TRBV6-5 and J usage is TRBJ2-6, with D possibly being TRBD1 (5 bases). The V gene's germline CDR1 is MNHEY and CDR2 SVGAGI. The CDR3 is made up of 15 amino acids. The CDR3 reads CASSYGRPGATVLTF. The CDR3 DNA sequence: TGTGCCAGCAGTTACGGAAGGCCTGGGGCCACCGTCCTGACTTTC.

This rearrangement joins TRBV4-3 to TRBJ2-2; D remains unclear. The CDR3 loop spans 17 amino acids. CDR1 is LGHNA, CDR2 YSLEER, per germline. The V and J ends lost 1 base and 6 bases respectively, with 18 bases between them. CDR3 residues: CASSQGRVAAGPGELFF. DNA of the CDR3: TGCGCCAGCAGCCAAGGTCGGGTTGCGGCAGGACCCGGGGAGCTGTTTTTT.

The DNA of the CDR3 is TGTGCCAGCAGCCCCGCGAACACCGGGGAGCTGTTTTTT. This codes for CASSPANTGELFF. V and J are TRBV7-8 and TRBJ2-2; no firm D call. Germline V gene lookup returns CDR1 SGHVS and CDR2 FQNEAQ. V gave up 5 bases and J gave up 0 bases, with 4 bases separating them. This CDR3 has 13 amino acids.

V and J are TRBV11-2 and TRBJ2-1; 9 bases align to TRBD2. The end of the DNA is better explained by TRBJ2-7, so the J call may be wrong. The CDR3 has 16 amino acids. Looked up from germline, CDR1 is SGHAT and CDR2 is FQNNGV. The CDR3 region has the DNA TGTGCCAGCAGCACTCAGCCAGCGGGAGGCTACAATGAGCAGTACTTC. Amino acids: CASSTQPAGGYNEQYF.

This clonotype was seen only a few times. The chain employs TRBV7-9 and TRBJ2-5; no reliable D call. Trimming took off 5 bases at V and 2 bases at J, with 9 bases between the two ends. The CDR3 runs to 13 residues. In germline, CDR1 is SEHNR, CDR2 FQNEAQ (reference sequence). The CDR3 protein is CASSPADQETQYF. DNA of the CDR3: TGTGCCAGCAGCCCGGCTGATCAAGAGACCCAGTACTTC. Full variable domain (remainder filled in from reference TRBV7-9 and TRBJ2-5): DTGVSQNPRHKITKRGQNVTFRCDPISEHNRLYWYRQTLGQGPEFLTYFQNEAQLEKSRLLSDRFSAERPKGSFSTLEIQRTEQGDSAMYLCASSPADQETQYFGPGTRLLVL.

The table lists this clonotype with many counts. The rearrangement uses TRBV2 and TRBJ1-2; TRBD1 matches 10 bases. CDR3 length equals 15 residues. Germline V CDR1 and CDR2: SNHLY, FYNNEI. The junction had 12 bases not matched to a gene; V was cut back by 6 bases and J by 8 bases. The CDR3 loop reads CASRPPPDRGYGYTF. Written as DNA, the CDR3 is TGTGCCAGCAGGCCTCCCCCGGACAGGGGGTACGGCTACACCTTC.

This clonotype was detected many times. This chain links TRBV6-5 with TRBJ2-3; D tentatively fits TRBD1 or TRBD2 (5 bases each). Germline V gene sequence: CDR1 MNHEY, CDR2 SVGAGI. The V end was cut by 1 base, the J end by 4 bases, with 12 bases between. This CDR3 spans 15 amino acids. CDR3 DNA: TGTGCCAGCAGTTACTTCGCAGGGAGCCCAGATACGCAGTATTTT. Its protein is CASSYFAGSPDTQYF.

This clonotype was detected ten times or more. This chain uses TRBV29-1 with TRBJ2-5; 13 bases are a match to TRBD2. The CDR3 loop spans 17 amino acids. CDR1 and CDR2 (germline): SQVTM, ANQGSEA. V lost 2 bases, J lost 2 bases, and 8 bases stayed unmatched. The CDR3 region has the DNA TGCAGCGTTGAACCCCTGACTAGCGGGAGGACACAAGAGACCCAGTACTTC. This sequence encodes CSVEPLTSGRTQETQYF.